The present entry profiles one T cell receptor beta chain with its context. Its cognate antigen is unknown. Here immunoSEQ multiplex PCR was the method, and the copy in TCRdb shows in-frame clones only, minus some. The sample has more than 65,000 clones, around 78% seen once. This sample was taken from a study of OX40 agonist ivuxolimab in advanced cancers. Overall study: A diagnosis of hepatocellular carcinoma, melanoma, renal cell or head and neck cancer was present in dose-escalation patients. Study outcomes and limitations: The authors did not determine the antigen specificity of the expanded peripheral T cells. At 0.1 to 3.0 mg/kg and by week 6, CD4+ and CD8+ T cells in the blood had expanded clonally.

This sequence was found in an adult with an advanced solid tumor such as melanoma, head and neck, liver or kidney cancer. Material: CD4+ or CD8+ T cells sorted from blood, obtained in a trial of the OX40 agonist ivuxolimab.

CDR3 loop: CASSVSPVPTETQYF. CDR3 coding DNA: TGTGCCAGCAGCGTATCGCCGGTCCCGACGGAGACCCAGTACTTC. The chain links TRBV9 to TRBJ2-5; D not certain. This CDR3 region has 15 residues. Between the trimmed V and J ends, which lost 1 base and 5 bases, there was a span of 15 bases. In germline, CDR1 is SGDLS, CDR2 YYNGEE.